These T cell receptor beta chains were read from a single sample in a study of cytomegalovirus exposure and HLA in healthy donors. Clones were sequenced by immunoSEQ multiplex PCR, and TCRdb holds only the in-frame ones, with some missing. The repertoire has 150,000 to 200,000 clones, more than 65% of them found once; the top ten carry 4.5% to 7.5%. Sequencing input: PBMCs. The receptors stem from a woman in her 30s in good health and CMV-seropositive. CDR3s include the opening cysteine and the closing phenylalanine or tryptophan. A D gene is named only where the DNA matches it firmly. Clone size is given for some rows only: seen once, a few or many times, or a class if the clone is expanded.

v_call	clone_size	d_call	j_call	cdr3_aa	cdr3_nt
TRBV6-5	.	.	TRBJ2-3	CASSSATDTQYF	TGTGCCAGCAGTAGCGCGACGGATACGCAGTATTTT
TRBV27	.	.	TRBJ1-5	CASSLTANGPQHF	TGTGCCAGCAGTTTAACCGCGAACGGGCCCCAGCATTTT
TRBV6-1	.	.	TRBJ2-3	CASGLARGITDTQYF	TGTGCCAGCGGGTTGGCTAGGGGAATCACAGATACGCAGTATTTT
TRBV20-1	.	.	TRBJ2-3	CSARSTDTQYF	TGCAGTGCTCGGTCCACAGATACGCAGTATTTT
TRBV7-9	once	.	TRBJ1-2	CASSLSLRGSALRNGYTF	TGTGCCAGCAGCTTAAGTCTCCGGGGGTCCGCCTTGAGGAATGGCTACACCTTC
TRBV5-1	few	.	TRBJ2-5	CASSTDGGDWYF	TGCGCCAGCAGCACGGACGGAGGAGATTGGTACTTC
TRBV20-1	few	TRBD1	TRBJ2-7	CSVDRDEQYF	TGCAGTGTCGACAGGGACGAGCAGTACTTC
TRBV19	.	.	TRBJ1-4	CASSIRGGELFF	TGTGCCAGTAGTATTAGAGGAGGGGAACTGTTTTTT
TRBV7-6	few	.	TRBJ1-1	CASSFLIQGNTEAFF	TGTGCCAGCAGCTTCCTAATCCAGGGGAACACTGAAGCTTTCTTT
TRBV27	.	.	TRBJ2-4	CASSLAGQIAKNIQYF	TGTGCCAGCAGTTTAGCGGGGCAAATCGCCAAAAACATTCAGTACTTC
TRBV18	.	TRBD1	TRBJ2-1	CASSPGQGSVYDEQFF	TGTGCCAGCTCACCGGGACAGGGTTCCGTCTACGATGAGCAGTTCTTC
TRBV5-1	.	TRBD2	TRBJ2-5	CASSSGASGIETQYF	TGCGCCAGCAGCTCCGGTGCTAGCGGAATAGAGACCCAGTACTTC
TRBV6-6	few	TRBD1	TRBJ1-1	CASSTTGGVSEAFF	TGTGCCAGCAGTACGACAGGGGGTGTCTCTGAAGCTTTCTTT
TRBV6-5	.	.	TRBJ1-2	CASNRIGGYYGYTF	TGTGCCAGCAATCGAATCGGAGGGTACTATGGCTACACCTTC
TRBV4-2	few	TRBD1	TRBJ2-7	CASGRGGTGEIEQYF	TGTGCCAGCGGCAGGGGAGGGACAGGGGAAATCGAGCAGTACTTC
TRBV7-9	once	TRBD1	TRBJ2-2	CASSSLYRGSAGELFF	TGTGCCAGCAGCTCGCTATACAGGGGAAGCGCCGGGGAGCTGTTTTTT
TRBV7-9	.	.	TRBJ1-1	CASSLGRGNTEAFF	TGTGCCAGCAGCTTGGGGCGAGGGAACACTGAAGCTTTCTTT
TRBV11-3	.	.	TRBJ2-2	CASSFGQYTGELFF	TGTGCCAGCAGCTTCGGACAGTACACCGGGGAGCTGTTTTTT
TRBV6-1	.	TRBD1	TRBJ2-7	CASQIEGAVGYEQYF	TGTGCCAGCCAGATCGAGGGGGCGGTTGGGTACGAGCAGTACTTC
TRBV14	.	.	TRBJ1-2	CASSRRAQGSNYGYTF	TGTGCCAGCAGCCGAAGAGCACAGGGTTCTAACTATGGCTACACCTTC
TRBV11-3	.	.	TRBJ1-1	CASSLGGRTEAFF	TGTGCCAGCAGCTTAGGAGGGCGCACTGAAGCTTTCTTT
TRBV5-6	.	TRBD2	TRBJ2-3	CASSPMGTSTDTQYF	TGTGCCAGCAGCCCAATGGGGACTAGTACAGATACGCAGTATTTT
TRBV5-4	once	TRBD2	TRBJ2-4	CASSPSGDNANIQYF	TGTGCCAGCAGCCCGAGCGGGGATAACGCTAACATTCAGTACTTC
TRBV28	few	.	TRBJ1-2	CASLAAGINYGYTF	TGTGCCAGCTTAGCGGCGGGGATAAACTATGGCTACACCTTC
TRBV7-6	.	TRBD1	TRBJ2-5	CAGSLGTGVGETQYF	TGTGCCGGCAGCCTGGGGACAGGGGTGGGTGAGACCCAGTACTTC
TRBV9	few	.	TRBJ2-1	CASSVADEQFF	TGTGCCAGCAGCGTAGCCGATGAGCAGTTCTTC
TRBV5-1	.	TRBD1	TRBJ1-1	CASSLAGGMNTEAFF	TGCGCCAGCAGCTTAGCAGGGGGCATGAACACTGAAGCTTTCTTT
TRBV6-5	.	TRBD1	TRBJ1-2	CASSVQGPSYGYTF	TGTGCCAGCAGTGTACAGGGGCCGAGCTATGGCTACACCTTC
TRBV7-9	.	TRBD1	TRBJ2-5	CASSSLDRGYEETQYF	TGTGCCAGCAGCTCCCTAGACAGGGGATACGAGGAGACCCAGTACTTC
TRBV7-6	.	TRBD1	TRBJ2-2	CASSLGSGQGALGELFF	TGTGCCAGCAGCTTGGGATCCGGACAGGGGGCTTTAGGGGAGCTGTTTTTT
TRBV2	.	TRBD2	TRBJ2-1	CASRWRIAGGTYNEQFF	TGTGCCAGCCGATGGAGGATAGCGGGAGGGACCTACAATGAGCAGTTCTTC
TRBV11-2	.	.	TRBJ1-2	CASSPLAGRNDGYTF	TGTGCCAGCAGCCCACTGGCGGGCAGGAACGATGGCTACACCTTC
TRBV5-1	.	.	TRBJ2-1	CASSLGLVLGNEQFF	TGCGCCAGCAGCTTGGGCCTAGTCCTCGGCAATGAGCAGTTCTTC